This TCR beta chain was profiled in a study of T cell changes during pregnancy in multiple sclerosis. Sequencing was performed with immunoSEQ multiplex PCR; in TCRdb, only in-frame clones are kept and a portion is missing. The sample lists roughly 69,000 clones, about 91% occurring once. The TCR was taken from a female donor with multiple sclerosis, enrolled in a pregnancy study. Material: peripheral blood, obtained after pregnancy.

The CDR3 is CASSVGVGETYETQYF. The CDR3 DNA reads TGTGCCAGCAGCGTAGGTGTAGGAGAGACGTATGAGACCCAGTACTTC. The V call is TRBV9, the J call TRBJ2-5; no clear D. The V end lost 0 bases, the J end lost 5 bases, and 17 bases lay between the germline ends. Germline V gene data show CDR1 as SGDLS and CDR2 as YYNGEE. This CDR3 comprises 16 residues.